Listed below are T cell receptor beta chains from one sample, sequenced in a study of cytotoxic CD8 clonotypes in ibrutinib-treated CLL. Sequencing used immunoSEQ multiplex PCR; TCRdb keeps in-frame clones, though not all of them. The data show fewer than 70,000 clones, 65% to 75% seen once. Sequenced material: PBMCs, taken after 12 months of ibrutinib treatment. Receptors were obtained from a human donor with chronic lymphocytic leukemia. CDR3s include the opening cysteine and the closing phenylalanine or tryptophan. D genes are given only for firm matches. Clone size appears in some rows only: once, few, many, or a class for an expanded clone.

j_gene,d_gene,abundance,v_gene,CDR3nt,CDR3aa
TRBJ2-1,NA,NA,TRBV9,TGTGCCAGCAGCGTAGGGGTGGGACACAATGAGCAGTTCTTC,CASSVGVGHNEQFF
TRBJ2-6,NA,NA,TRBV12-5,TGTGCTAGTGGTTTCGGGACGGGGGCTGGGGCCAACGTCCTGACTTTC,CASGFGTGAGANVLTF
TRBJ2-1,NA,NA,TRBV30,TGTGCCTGGAGATGGAGCGATGGGACGGGTGAGCAGTTCTTC,CAWRWSDGTGEQFF
TRBJ1-3,NA,NA,TRBV9,TGTGCCAGCAGCGTAGGAAGAGACCCCCCCATATATTTT,CASSVGRDPPIYF
TRBJ1-2,NA,NA,TRBV13,TGTGCCACCTGGGGGGGCGCGGATGGCTACACCTTC,CATWGGADGYTF
TRBJ2-7,TRBD1,NA,TRBV11-3,TGTGCCAGCAGCATGGGGACAGCCTTCGAGCAGTACTTC,CASSMGTAFEQYF
TRBJ1-3,TRBD1,NA,TRBV30,TGTGCCTGGAGTGTACCCAGGGGGACTGGAAACACCATATATTTT,CAWSVPRGTGNTIYF
TRBJ1-2,NA,NA,TRBV28,TGTGCCAGCAGTACACATCAGATTAACTATGGCTACACCTTC,CASSTHQINYGYTF
TRBJ2-7,TRBD1,NA,TRBV5-1,TGCGCCAGCAGCCCGGACAGGGAAGGCCCCTACGAGCAGTACTTC,CASSPDREGPYEQYF
TRBJ1-3,NA,NA,TRBV9,TGTGCCAGCAGCGTAGGTAGGGGCCCTGGAAACACCATATATTTT,CASSVGRGPGNTIYF
TRBJ2-5,NA,NA,TRBV5-1,TGCGCCAGCCGCGCAGTAGGGATCATCCGCTTTGGGACCCAGTACTTC,CASRAVGIIRFGTQYF
TRBJ2-7,TRBD2,NA,TRBV5-6,TGTGCCAGCAGCCAGCGGGAGGACCGGGGCTACGAGCAGTACTTC,CASSQREDRGYEQYF
TRBJ2-7,TRBD2,NA,TRBV5-5,TGTGCCAGCAGCTTGCATGCACTAGCGGGACTCGAGCAGTACTTC,CASSLHALAGLEQYF
TRBJ2-2,TRBD2,NA,TRBV5-6,TGTGCCAGCAGCTGGGGAGCGGGAGGGCCCGGCGGGGAGCTGTTTTTT,CASSWGAGGPGGELFF
TRBJ2-2,TRBD2,NA,TRBV9,TGTGCCAGCAGCGTAACCACTAGCGGGACCGGGGAGCTGTTTTTT,CASSVTTSGTGELFF
TRBJ2-7,TRBD2,medium-sized,TRBV27,TGTGCCAGCGGCTCCGGCACTAGCGGGAGGCGGTACGAGCAGTACTTC,CASGSGTSGRRYEQYF
TRBJ1-5,NA,NA,TRBV28,TGTGCCAGCAGCCCCCCTTCCGGGCCCCAGCATTTT,CASSPPSGPQHF
TRBJ1-5,NA,NA,TRBV28,TGTGCCAGCAGTTCGGACGTTCGCGAGGATCAGCCCCAGCATTTT,CASSSDVREDQPQHF
TRBJ2-2,NA,few,TRBV19,TGTGCCAGTAGTATTGCACACCTCACCGGGGAGCTGTTTTTT,CASSIAHLTGELFF
TRBJ2-7,NA,NA,TRBV11-2,TGTGCCAGCAGCTTAGTGGGGGGCCATACCGAGCAGTACTTC,CASSLVGGHTEQYF
TRBJ2-2,NA,NA,TRBV5-1,TGCGCCAGCAGCTTGACTTACGCCGGGGAGCTGTTTTTT,CASSLTYAGELFF
TRBJ1-5,NA,NA,TRBV7-3,TGTGCCAGCAGCTTAACGGCAGGGGAGAGCAATCAGCCCCAGCATTTT,CASSLTAGESNQPQHF
TRBJ2-2,TRBD1,NA,TRBV5-1,TGCGCCAGCAGCCCGACAGGGGTAGGCACCGGGGAGCTGTTTTTT,CASSPTGVGTGELFF
TRBJ2-5,TRBD1,NA,TRBV19,TGTGCCAGTAGTCCCGGACAGGGGGCGCAGTCCCAGTACTTC,CASSPGQGAQSQYF
TRBJ2-3,NA,NA,TRBV7-2,TGTGCCAGCAGCCCCCGACAGGCTGCAGATACGCAGTATTTT,CASSPRQAADTQYF
TRBJ2-3,TRBD2,NA,TRBV11-2,TGTGCCAGCAGCCCTAGCGGGAGTCGGACAGATACGCAGTATTTT,CASSPSGSRTDTQYF
TRBJ2-5,NA,NA,TRBV15,TGTGCCACCAGCAGTTCTCAGCGGGAGACCCAGTACTTC,CATSSSQRETQYF
TRBJ2-1,NA,NA,TRBV7-9,TGTGCCAGCAGCTTATACGCCGAAAGCAACAATGAGCAGTTCTTC,CASSLYAESNNEQFF
TRBJ2-1,TRBD2,NA,TRBV9,TGTGCCAGCAGCGTGCGGGAGGGCCGTGGGGATGAGCAGTTCTTC,CASSVREGRGDEQFF
TRBJ2-1,TRBD2,NA,TRBV15,TGTGCCACCAGCGGACTAGCGGGAGTTGTGAATGAGCAGTTCTTC,CATSGLAGVVNEQFF
TRBJ2-5,NA,NA,TRBV29-1,TGCAGCGTCCGGGACGGCCAAGAGACCCAGTACTTC,CSVRDGQETQYF
TRBJ2-7,NA,NA,TRBV5-1,TGCGCCAGCAGCCCGGGAGCAGGGGTGTTCTCCTACGAGCAGTACTTC,CASSPGAGVFSYEQYF
TRBJ1-4,NA,NA,TRBV27,TGTGCCAGCAGTTTAAACAGAGCAACTAATGAAAAACTGTTTTTT,CASSLNRATNEKLFF
TRBJ2-7,TRBD2,NA,TRBV28,TGTGCCAGCAGAAGAACTAGCGGGAGAACCTACGAGCAGTACTTC,CASRRTSGRTYEQYF
TRBJ2-7,TRBD2,NA,TRBV14,TGTGCCAGCAGCCACCCCGGTAGTAGACTAGCGGGAGGGAGGCCCTACGAGCAGTACTTC,CASSHPGSRLAGGRPYEQYF
TRBJ2-3,NA,NA,TRBV11-3,TGTGCCAGCAGCTTAAAGAACACAGATACGCAGTATTTT,CASSLKNTDTQYF
TRBJ1-1,NA,NA,TRBV19,TGTGCCAGTAGTATTAAGCCACAGGGTCCAAAGAACACTGAAGCTTTCTTT,CASSIKPQGPKNTEAFF
TRBJ2-7,NA,NA,TRBV5-4,TGTGCCAGCAGTCAAACAGGCGAGCAGTACTTC,CASSQTGEQYF
TRBJ2-1,TRBD2,NA,TRBV4-3,TGCGCCAGCAGCCGAGGACTAGCGGGGTACAATGAGCAGTTCTTC,CASSRGLAGYNEQFF
TRBJ1-2,TRBD1,few,TRBV28,TGTGCCAGCAGTTTTCCCCGACAGGGAGTTGCAGTGACGGGCTACACCTTC,CASSFPRQGVAVTGYTF
TRBJ1-4,NA,few,TRBV30,TGTGCCTGGAGTGCCATCCGGGGCTGGGGAGAAAAACTGTTTTTT,CAWSAIRGWGEKLFF
TRBJ2-7,NA,few,TRBV20-1,TGCAGTGCTAGATGGGACGAGCAGTACTTC,CSARWDEQYF
TRBJ1-1,NA,NA,TRBV9,TGTGCCAGCAGCGTAGTGGCCCTCGGCATGAACACTGAAGCTTTCTTT,CASSVVALGMNTEAFF
TRBJ2-7,NA,NA,TRBV30,TGTGCCTGGAGTGTCCGGTTAGACTACGAGCAGTACTTC,CAWSVRLDYEQYF
TRBJ1-5,NA,NA,TRBV4-3,TGCGCCAGCAGCCAAGATGGTCGTGGCCAGCCCCAGCATTTT,CASSQDGRGQPQHF
TRBJ1-4,TRBD1,NA,TRBV9,TGTGCCAGCAGCCCCGGGACAGGCAATGAAAAACTGTTTTTT,CASSPGTGNEKLFF
TRBJ2-2,NA,NA,TRBV5-8,TGTGCCAGCAGCGGGGACGCAGGGCGAACCGGGGAGCTGTTTTTT,CASSGDAGRTGELFF
TRBJ2-7,TRBD1,few,TRBV11-2,TGTGCCAGCATTGGACAGGGGAGCGAGCAGTACTTC,CASIGQGSEQYF
TRBJ2-2,TRBD2,NA,TRBV7-9,TGTGCCAGCAGCCTGGGACTAGCCGCGGGGGAGCTGTTTTTT,CASSLGLAAGELFF
TRBJ2-1,NA,few,TRBV18,TGTGCCAGCTCACCCCCCTCGGGCAATGAGCAGTTCTTC,CASSPPSGNEQFF